These T cell receptor beta chains were read from a single sample in a study of beta chain features in type 1 diabetes. The protocol was immunoSEQ multiplex PCR, while the TCRdb copy is restricted to in-frame clones and leaves out a portion. In the table there are about 150,000 clones, approximately 9% of which are singletons. Material: central memory CD4+ T cells from blood. Source of these receptors: a woman between 18 and 29 years old in good health. Each CDR3 is given with its conserved first and last residue. The order of the fields is D gene, V gene, clone size, J gene, CDR3 DNA, CDR3 protein. The D gene is left open where the match is weak. Some rows have no size entry. The others give once, few or many, or a class for an expanded clone.

D: TRBD1
V: TRBV5-1
size: .
J: TRBJ2-7
DNA: TGCGCCAGCAGCCCTACGACAGGGAGAGTTTACGAGCAGTACTTC
CDR3: CASSPTTGRVYEQYF

D: TRBD1
V: TRBV2
size: few
J: TRBJ2-7
DNA: TGTGCCAGCATGGGACAGGGCTACGAGCAGTACTTC
CDR3: CASMGQGYEQYF

D: .
V: TRBV18
size: .
J: TRBJ1-1
DNA: TGTGCCAGCTCACTATCCCGGGGGACTGAAGCTTTCTTT
CDR3: CASSLSRGTEAFF

D: TRBD1
V: TRBV6-1
size: few
J: TRBJ2-7
DNA: TGTGCCAGCAGTGTCCCCTCGCGGACAGGGGTCTACGAGCAGTACTTC
CDR3: CASSVPSRTGVYEQYF

D: TRBD2
V: TRBV7-2
size: few
J: TRBJ2-7
DNA: TGTGCCAGCAGCTTAAGTGTCCTAGCGGGGGGGCATTACGAGCAGTACTTC
CDR3: CASSLSVLAGGHYEQYF

D: TRBD2
V: TRBV11-3
size: few
J: TRBJ2-3
DNA: TGTGCCAGCAGCCCACTAGCGGGAGTCACAGATACGCAGTATTTT
CDR3: CASSPLAGVTDTQYF

D: TRBD1
V: TRBV18
size: few
J: TRBJ2-7
DNA: TGTGCCAGCTCACCTGGACAGGGAGGCTCCTACGAGCAGTACTTC
CDR3: CASSPGQGGSYEQYF

D: .
V: TRBV6-5
size: .
J: TRBJ2-7
DNA: TGTGCCAGCAGTTACCTACAGGGACCCTACGAGCAGTACTTC
CDR3: CASSYLQGPYEQYF

D: .
V: TRBV11-2
size: .
J: TRBJ1-1
DNA: TGTGCCAGCAGCCCCCTGGGAACCCTGGGGCCCTCCTTT
CDR3: CASSPLGTLGPSF

D: TRBD1
V: TRBV6-1
size: few
J: TRBJ1-1
DNA: TGTGCCAGCAGTACACAGGGGGCGCAAGGAACTGAAGCTTTCTTT
CDR3: CASSTQGAQGTEAFF

D: TRBD1
V: TRBV7-3
size: many
J: TRBJ2-6
DNA: TGTGCCAGCAGCCCCCAGGGGGCTGCGGCCAACGTCCTGACTTTC
CDR3: CASSPQGAAANVLTF

D: TRBD2
V: TRBV11-2
size: few
J: TRBJ2-7
DNA: TGTGCCAGCAGCTTTCCCCAGCGGGGAGACTACGAGCAGTACTTC
CDR3: CASSFPQRGDYEQYF

D: TRBD2
V: TRBV7-9
size: .
J: TRBJ2-3
DNA: TGTGCCAGCAGCTCCGGGACTAGCGATCACCATGGGTATTTT
CDR3: CASSSGTSDHHGYF

D: TRBD1
V: TRBV4-1
size: few
J: TRBJ1-2
DNA: TGCGCCAGCAGCCAAGGGAATTTTGACAGGGGCAATGGCTACACCTTC
CDR3: CASSQGNFDRGNGYTF

D: .
V: TRBV6-5
size: .
J: TRBJ2-7
DNA: TGTGCCAGCAGCTCGAGCGGGTTTCGTTACGAGCAGTACTTC
CDR3: CASSSSGFRYEQYF

D: .
V: TRBV7-2
size: .
J: TRBJ2-1
DNA: TGTGCCAGCAGCTTAGTAGGGGAAGTTTTAGTTGAGCAGTTCTTC
CDR3: CASSLVGEVLVEQFF

D: TRBD2
V: TRBV28
size: .
J: TRBJ2-2
DNA: TGTGCCAGCCTAGCGGGGGCCGGTGCCGGGGAGCTGTTTTTT
CDR3: CASLAGAGAGELFF

D: TRBD1
V: TRBV2
size: few
J: TRBJ2-7
DNA: TGTGCCACCTCCGGGACAGCCTACGAGCAGTACTTC
CDR3: CATSGTAYEQYF

D: .
V: TRBV28
size: few
J: TRBJ1-5
DNA: TGTGCCAGCGTAATACAGGGTAATCAGCCCCAGCATTTT
CDR3: CASVIQGNQPQHF

D: .
V: TRBV7-2
size: .
J: TRBJ1-1
DNA: TGTGCCAGCAGCCAACAGGGAAGAACTGAAGCTTTCTTT
CDR3: CASSQQGRTEAFF

D: TRBD2
V: TRBV6-7
size: few
J: TRBJ2-2
DNA: TGTGCCAGCACTTTGGGACTAGCGGGTCCTGGGGAGCTGTTTTTT
CDR3: CASTLGLAGPGELFF

D: TRBD1
V: TRBV4-3
size: few
J: TRBJ1-6
DNA: TGCGCCAGCAGCCAAGAGATACAGGGGGCGGTAAATTCACCCCTCCACTTT
CDR3: CASSQEIQGAVNSPLHF

D: TRBD1
V: TRBV11-2
size: .
J: TRBJ2-2
DNA: TGTGCCAGCAGCTCCCCCGGGACAGGGAACACCGGGGAGCTGTTTTTT
CDR3: CASSSPGTGNTGELFF

D: .
V: TRBV4-3
size: few
J: TRBJ1-1
DNA: TGCGCCAGCAGCCACATGACAGCTAACGGTGAAGCTTTCTTT
CDR3: CASSHMTANGEAFF